The entry below describes one T cell receptor beta chain. What it binds is unknown. The data derive from a study of cytomegalovirus exposure and HLA in healthy donors. Whole-study results and caveats: A later analysis linked a missense DCLRE1C variant to TCR beta V- and J-gene trimming. The authors later found most CMV-associated TCR beta chains appeared HLA-restricted. Associated with cytomegalovirus, according to the listing, were 150 to 200 TCR beta chains.

Primers for the PCR totalled 60 Vbeta and 13 Jbeta. Profiling relied on immunoSEQ multiplex PCR, and the TCRdb table lists in-frame clones only, not all of them. The sample records about 180,000 clones, roughly 82% being singletons. The receptor was derived from a man aged 40-49 years in good health and CMV-seronegative. Sequenced material: PBMCs.

The CDR3 nucleotides read TGTGCCAGCACTCCAGGGGGCGGTGGCTACACCTTC. It specifies CASTPGGGGYTF. The J gene is TRBJ1-2, the V gene TRBV6-5; 8 bases map to TRBD1. The germline V gene encodes CDR1 MNHEY and CDR2 SVGAGI. This CDR3 has 12 residues. Losses at the gene ends were 7 bases for V and 7 bases for J; bases not matched to a gene: 5.